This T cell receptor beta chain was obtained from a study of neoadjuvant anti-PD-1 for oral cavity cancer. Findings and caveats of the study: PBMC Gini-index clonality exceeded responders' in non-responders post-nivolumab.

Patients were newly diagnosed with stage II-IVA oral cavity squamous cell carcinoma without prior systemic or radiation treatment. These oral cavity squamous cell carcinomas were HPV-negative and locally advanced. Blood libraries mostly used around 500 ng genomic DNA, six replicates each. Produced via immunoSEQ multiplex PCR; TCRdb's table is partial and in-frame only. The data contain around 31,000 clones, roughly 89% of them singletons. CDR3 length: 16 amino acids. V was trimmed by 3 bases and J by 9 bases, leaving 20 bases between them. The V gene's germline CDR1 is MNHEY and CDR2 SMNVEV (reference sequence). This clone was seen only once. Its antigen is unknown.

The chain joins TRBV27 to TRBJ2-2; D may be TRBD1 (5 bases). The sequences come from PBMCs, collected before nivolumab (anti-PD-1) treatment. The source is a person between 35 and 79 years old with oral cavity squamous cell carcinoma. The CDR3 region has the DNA TGTGCCAGCAGTTTTAGGGGTCAGGAGTTATTTAGGGAGCTGTTTTTT. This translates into CASSFRGQELFRELFF.